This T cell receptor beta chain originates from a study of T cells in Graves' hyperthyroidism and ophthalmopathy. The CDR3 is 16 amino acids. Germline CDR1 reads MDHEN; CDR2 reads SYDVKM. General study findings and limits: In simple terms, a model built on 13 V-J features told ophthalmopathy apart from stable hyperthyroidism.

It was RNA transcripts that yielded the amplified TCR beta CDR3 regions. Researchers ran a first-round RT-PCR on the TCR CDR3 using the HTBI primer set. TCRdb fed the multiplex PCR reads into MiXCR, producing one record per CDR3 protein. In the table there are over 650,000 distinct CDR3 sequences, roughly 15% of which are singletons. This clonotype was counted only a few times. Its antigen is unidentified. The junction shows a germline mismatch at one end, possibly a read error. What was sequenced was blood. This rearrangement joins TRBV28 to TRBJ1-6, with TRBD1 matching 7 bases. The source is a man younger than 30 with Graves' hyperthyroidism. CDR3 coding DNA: TGTGCCAGCATAGATTCGACAGGGAACTATGATTCACCCCTCCACTTT. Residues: CASIDSTGNYDSPLHF.